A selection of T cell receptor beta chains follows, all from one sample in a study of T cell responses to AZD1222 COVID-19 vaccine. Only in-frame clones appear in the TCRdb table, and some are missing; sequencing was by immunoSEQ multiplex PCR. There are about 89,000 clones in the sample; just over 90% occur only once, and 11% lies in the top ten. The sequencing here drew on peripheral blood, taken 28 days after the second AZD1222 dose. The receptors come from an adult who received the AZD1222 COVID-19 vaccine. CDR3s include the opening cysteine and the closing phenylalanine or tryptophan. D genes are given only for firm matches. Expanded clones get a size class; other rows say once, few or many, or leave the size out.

CDR3: CASSQVSGNTIYF
DNA: TGTGCCAGCAGCCAAGTTTCCGGAAACACCATATATTTT
V: TRBV3-1/TRBV3-2
D: NA
size: once
J: TRBJ1-3

CDR3: CASSLGGLITYNEQFF
DNA: TGTGCCAGCAGCTTGGGGGGGTTGATCACCTACAATGAGCAGTTCTTC
V: TRBV5-4
D: NA
size: NA
J: TRBJ2-1

CDR3: CASSLGQGAWEQFF
DNA: TGTGCCAGCAGCCTGGGACAGGGGGCGTGGGAGCAGTTCTTC
V: TRBV9
D: TRBD1
size: NA
J: TRBJ2-1

CDR3: CASSARGLGNTEAFF
DNA: TGTGCCAGCAGTGCCCGGGGCCTGGGGAACACTGAAGCTTTCTTT
V: TRBV6-1
D: NA
size: NA
J: TRBJ1-1

CDR3: CASRGGGRPNNEQFF
DNA: TGCGCCAGCAGAGGTGGCGGGAGGCCCAACAATGAGCAGTTCTTC
V: TRBV10-2
D: TRBD2
size: NA
J: TRBJ2-1

CDR3: CASSLREMNTEAFF
DNA: TGCGCCAGCAGCTTGAGAGAGATGAACACTGAAGCTTTCTTT
V: TRBV5-1
D: NA
size: NA
J: TRBJ1-1

CDR3: CASSLAQGRNTEAFF
DNA: TGTGCCAGCAGCTTGGCCCAGGGCAGAAACACTGAAGCTTTCTTT
V: TRBV5-4
D: NA
size: NA
J: TRBJ1-1

CDR3: CASSFGGGTEAFF
DNA: TGTGCCAGCAGCTTTGGGGGTGGCACTGAAGCTTTCTTT
V: TRBV7-9
D: NA
size: NA
J: TRBJ1-1

CDR3: CASSPTGGNSPLHF
DNA: TGTGCCAGCAGCCCGACAGGGGGTAATTCACCCCTCCACTTT
V: TRBV7-9
D: TRBD1
size: NA
J: TRBJ1-6

CDR3: CASSTGLAGGLSYEQYF
DNA: TGCGCCAGCAGCACCGGACTAGCGGGGGGTCTTAGCTACGAGCAGTACTTC
V: TRBV5-1
D: TRBD2
size: NA
J: TRBJ2-7

CDR3: CASSQEEVETQYF
DNA: TGTGCCAGCAGCCAAGAAGAGGTGGAGACCCAGTACTTC
V: TRBV4-2
D: NA
size: NA
J: TRBJ2-5

CDR3: CSARVNYGYTF
DNA: TGCAGTGCTAGGGTAAACTATGGCTACACCTTC
V: TRBV20-1
D: NA
size: once
J: TRBJ1-2

CDR3: CASSRQPGGAATGELFF
DNA: TGTGCCAGCAGCCGCCAACCCGGCGGGGCGGCCACCGGGGAGCTGTTTTTT
V: TRBV16
D: NA
size: NA
J: TRBJ2-2

CDR3: CASSPLLGATSSTDTQYF
DNA: TGTGCCAGCTCCCCCCTTCTGGGCGCAACCTCTAGCACAGATACGCAGTATTTT
V: TRBV7-8
D: NA
size: NA
J: TRBJ2-3

CDR3: CASSPTGGAGANVLTF
DNA: TGTGCCAGCAGCCCGACAGGGGGAGCTGGGGCCAACGTCCTGACTTTC
V: TRBV5-4
D: TRBD1
size: NA
J: TRBJ2-6

CDR3: CASSAADNQPQHF
DNA: TGTGCCAGCAGTGCAGCCGACAATCAGCCCCAGCATTTT
V: TRBV12-3/TRBV12-4
D: NA
size: NA
J: TRBJ1-5

CDR3: CASSYGDYGYTF
DNA: TGCGCCAGCAGCTACGGGGACTATGGCTACACCTTC
V: TRBV5-1
D: NA
size: NA
J: TRBJ1-2

CDR3: CASSSINRDRGNYGYTF
DNA: TGTGCCAGCAGCTCCATCAACCGGGACAGGGGAAACTATGGCTACACTTTC
V: TRBV6-2/TRBV6-3
D: TRBD1
size: NA
J: TRBJ1-2

CDR3: CASSPGRERYNEQFF
DNA: TGTGCCAGCAGCCCGGGGCGGGAGAGGTACAATGAGCAGTTCTTC
V: TRBV5-4
D: TRBD2
size: NA
J: TRBJ2-1

CDR3: CAIGTTAKNIQYF
DNA: TGTGCCATTGGAACGACAGCCAAAAACATTCAGTACTTC
V: TRBV28
D: NA
size: NA
J: TRBJ2-4

CDR3: CASRGINEKLFF
DNA: TGTGCCAGCAGGGGCATTAATGAAAAACTGTTTTTT
V: TRBV12-3/TRBV12-4
D: NA
size: NA
J: TRBJ1-4

CDR3: CSASWDNSNQPQHF
DNA: TGCAGTGCTAGTTGGGATAATAGCAATCAGCCCCAGCATTTT
V: TRBV20-1
D: NA
size: NA
J: TRBJ1-5

CDR3: CTSSRETRGEQYF
DNA: TGCACCAGCAGCCGCGAGACGAGAGGCGAGCAGTACTTC
V: TRBV1
D: NA
size: NA
J: TRBJ2-7

CDR3: CASSQDLGDYQYNEQFF
DNA: TGTGCCAGCAGCCAAGATCTTGGGGACTACCAGTACAATGAGCAGTTCTTC
V: TRBV4-2
D: TRBD2
size: NA
J: TRBJ2-1

CDR3: CASSLPGRWEQYF
DNA: TGTGCCAGCAGCTTGCCGGGACGCTGGGAGCAGTACTTC
V: TRBV14
D: NA
size: NA
J: TRBJ2-7

CDR3: CASSDNRGPNQPQHF
DNA: TGTGCCAGCAGTGACAACAGGGGACCTAATCAGCCCCAGCATTTT
V: TRBV25-1
D: TRBD1
size: NA
J: TRBJ1-5

CDR3: CASSLQGSNTGELFF
DNA: TGTGCCAGCAGCCTACAGGGGTCGAACACCGGGGAGCTGTTTTTT
V: TRBV7-8
D: TRBD1
size: NA
J: TRBJ2-2

CDR3: CASSLVIRGRDEQYF
DNA: TGTGCCAGCAGCTTGGTTATCCGGGGACGGGACGAGCAGTACTTC
V: TRBV7-8
D: NA
size: NA
J: TRBJ2-7

CDR3: CASSRQSPNNEQFF
DNA: TGTGCCAGCAGTAGACAGAGCCCCAACAATGAGCAGTTCTTC
V: TRBV28
D: NA
size: few
J: TRBJ2-1

CDR3: CASSAQGHGYTF
DNA: TGTGCCAGCAGCGCCCAGGGCCATGGCTACACCTTC
V: TRBV9
D: NA
size: NA
J: TRBJ1-2

CDR3: CASSLVPGLKNIQYF
DNA: TGTGCCAGCAGCTTAGTCCCAGGGCTGAAGAACATTCAGTACTTC
V: TRBV7-8
D: NA
size: once
J: TRBJ2-4

CDR3: CASSPQSGRNTEAFF
DNA: TGTGCCAGCTCACCCCAAAGCGGGAGAAACACTGAAGCTTTCTTT
V: TRBV18
D: NA
size: NA
J: TRBJ1-1

CDR3: CASSHSAGGPDEQYF
DNA: TGTGCCAGCAGCCACTCGGCGGGAGGGCCAGACGAGCAGTACTTC
V: TRBV3-1/TRBV3-2
D: TRBD2
size: NA
J: TRBJ2-7

CDR3: CASRVHDSNQPQHF
DNA: TGTGCCAGCAGAGTGCACGATAGCAATCAGCCCCAGCATTTT
V: TRBV27
D: NA
size: NA
J: TRBJ1-5

CDR3: CASSTSPPGELFF
DNA: TGTGCCAGCAGTACCTCACCACCCGGGGAGCTGTTTTTT
V: TRBV27
D: NA
size: NA
J: TRBJ2-2

CDR3: CASRQRDRDTEAFF
DNA: TGTGCCAGCAGACAAAGGGACAGGGACACTGAAGCTTTCTTT
V: TRBV6-5
D: TRBD1
size: NA
J: TRBJ1-1